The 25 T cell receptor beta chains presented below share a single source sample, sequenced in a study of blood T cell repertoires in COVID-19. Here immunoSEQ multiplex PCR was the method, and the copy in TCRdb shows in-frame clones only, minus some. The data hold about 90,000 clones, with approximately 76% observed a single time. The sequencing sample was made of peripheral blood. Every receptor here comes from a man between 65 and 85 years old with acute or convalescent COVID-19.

The DNA for the CDR3 is TGTGCCAGCAGTAGACTAGCGGGAGGTGTCAACGAGCAGTACTTC. Protein sequence: CASSRLAGGVNEQYF. V and J are TRBV28 and TRBJ2-7, with 13 bases fitting TRBD2. Germline V gene sequence: CDR1 MDHEN, CDR2 SYDVKM. J lost 5 bases, V lost 5 bases, and 6 bases had no gene match. CDR3 length: 15 residues.

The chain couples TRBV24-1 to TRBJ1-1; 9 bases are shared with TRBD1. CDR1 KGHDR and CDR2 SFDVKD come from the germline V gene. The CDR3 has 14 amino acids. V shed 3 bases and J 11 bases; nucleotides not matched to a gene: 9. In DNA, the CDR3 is TGTGCCACCAGTGATCCTAGAGGGACAGGGCCGGCTTTCTTT. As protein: CATSDPRGTGPAFF.

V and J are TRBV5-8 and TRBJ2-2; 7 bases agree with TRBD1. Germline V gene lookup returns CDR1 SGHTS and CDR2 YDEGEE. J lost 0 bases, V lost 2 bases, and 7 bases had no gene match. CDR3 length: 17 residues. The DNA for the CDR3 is TGTGCCAGCAGCTTCGTTCCCGGGACAGCGAACACCGGGGAGCTGTTTTTT. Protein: CASSFVPGTANTGELFF. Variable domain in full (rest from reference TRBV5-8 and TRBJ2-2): EAGVTQSPTHLIKTRGQQATLRCSPISGHTSVYWYQQALGLGLQFLLWYDEGEERNRGNFPPRFSGRQFPNYSSELNVNALELEDSALYLCASSFVPGTANTGELFFGEGSRLTVL.

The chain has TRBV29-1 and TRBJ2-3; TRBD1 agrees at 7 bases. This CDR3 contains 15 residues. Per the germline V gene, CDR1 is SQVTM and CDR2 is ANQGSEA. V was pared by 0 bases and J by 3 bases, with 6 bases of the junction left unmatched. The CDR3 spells CSVEDRGRGTDTQYF. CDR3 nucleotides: TGCAGCGTTGAAGATCGGGGCAGGGGGACAGATACGCAGTATTTT.

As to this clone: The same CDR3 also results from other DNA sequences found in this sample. The CDR3 DNA sequence: TGCGCCAGCAGCCCCGGGAGGAATGAGCAGTTCTTC. Its protein is CASSPGRNEQFF. This chain links TRBV5-1 with TRBJ2-1; 7 nucleotides match TRBD2. V lost 4 bases, J lost 7 bases, and 2 bases stayed unmatched. CDR1 and CDR2 (germline): SGHRS, YFSETQ. CDR3 length equals 12 residues.

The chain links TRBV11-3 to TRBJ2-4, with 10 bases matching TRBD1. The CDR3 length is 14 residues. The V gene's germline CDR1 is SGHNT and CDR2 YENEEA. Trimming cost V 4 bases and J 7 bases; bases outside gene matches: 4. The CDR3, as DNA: TGTGCCAGCAGCTCAATGGACAGGGGGAACATTCAGTACTTC. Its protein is CASSSMDRGNIQYF.

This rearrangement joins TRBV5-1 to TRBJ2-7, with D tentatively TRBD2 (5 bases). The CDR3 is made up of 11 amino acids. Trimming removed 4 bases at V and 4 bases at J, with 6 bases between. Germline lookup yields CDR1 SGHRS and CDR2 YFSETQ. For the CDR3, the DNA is TGCGCCAGCAGCCCGGGGTACGAGCAGTACTTC. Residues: CASSPGYEQYF. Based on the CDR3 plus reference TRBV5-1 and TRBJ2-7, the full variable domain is KAGVTQTPRYLIKTRGQQVTLSCSPISGHRSVSWYQQTPGQGLQFLFEYFSETQRNKGNFPGRFSGRQFSNSRSEMNVSTLELGDSALYLCASSPGYEQYFGPGTRLTVT.

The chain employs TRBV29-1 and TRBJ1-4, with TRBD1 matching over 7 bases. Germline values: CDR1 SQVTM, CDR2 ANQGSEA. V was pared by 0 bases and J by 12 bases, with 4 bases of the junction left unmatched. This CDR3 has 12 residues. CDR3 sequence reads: CSVEERTGELFF. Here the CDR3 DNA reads TGCAGCGTTGAAGAGAGGACAGGTGAACTGTTTTTT.

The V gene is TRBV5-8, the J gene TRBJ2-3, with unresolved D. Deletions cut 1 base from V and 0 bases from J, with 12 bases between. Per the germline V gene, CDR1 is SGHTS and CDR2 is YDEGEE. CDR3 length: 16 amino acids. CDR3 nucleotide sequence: TGTGCCAGCAGCTTGATCAATTACGGGAGCACAGATACGCAGTATTTT. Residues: CASSLINYGSTDTQYF.

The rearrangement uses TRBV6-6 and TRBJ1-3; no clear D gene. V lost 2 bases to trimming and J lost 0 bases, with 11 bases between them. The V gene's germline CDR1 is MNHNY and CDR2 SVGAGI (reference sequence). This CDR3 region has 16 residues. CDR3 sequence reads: CASSYAVESSGNTIYF. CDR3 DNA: TGTGCCAGCAGTTACGCAGTCGAAAGCTCTGGAAACACCATATATTTT.

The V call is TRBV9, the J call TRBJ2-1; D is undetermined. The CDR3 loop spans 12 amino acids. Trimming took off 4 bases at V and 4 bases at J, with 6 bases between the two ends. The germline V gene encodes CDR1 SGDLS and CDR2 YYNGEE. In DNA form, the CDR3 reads TGTGCCAGCAGCCTCGCGTACAATGAGCAGTTCTTC. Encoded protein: CASSLAYNEQFF. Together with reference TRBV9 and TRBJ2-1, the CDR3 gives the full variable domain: DSGVTQTPKHLITATGQRVTLRCSPRSGDLSVYWYQQSLDQGLQFLIQYYNGEERAKGNILERFSAQQFPDLHSELNLSSLELGDSALYFCASSLAYNEQFFGPGTRLTVL.

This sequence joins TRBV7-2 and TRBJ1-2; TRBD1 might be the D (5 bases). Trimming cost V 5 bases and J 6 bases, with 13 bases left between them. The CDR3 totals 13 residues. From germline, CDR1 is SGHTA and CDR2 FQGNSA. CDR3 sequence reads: CASSESRQNGYTF. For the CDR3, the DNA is TGTGCCAGCAGCGAAAGTCGACAGAATGGCTACACCTTC. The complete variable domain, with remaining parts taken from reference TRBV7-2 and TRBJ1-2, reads GAGVSQSPSNKVTEKGKDVELRCDPISGHTALYWYRQSLGQGLEFLIYFQGNSAPDKSGLPSDRFSAERTGGSVSTLTIQRTQQEDSAVYLCASSESRQNGYTFGSGTRLTVV.

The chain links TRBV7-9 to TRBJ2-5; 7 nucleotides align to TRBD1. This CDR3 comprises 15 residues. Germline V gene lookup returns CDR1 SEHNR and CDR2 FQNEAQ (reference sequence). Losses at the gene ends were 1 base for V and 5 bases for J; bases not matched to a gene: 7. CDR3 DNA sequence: TGTGCCAGCAGCTTAGTGCAGACAGGGAAGGAGACCCAGTACTTC. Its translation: CASSLVQTGKETQYF.

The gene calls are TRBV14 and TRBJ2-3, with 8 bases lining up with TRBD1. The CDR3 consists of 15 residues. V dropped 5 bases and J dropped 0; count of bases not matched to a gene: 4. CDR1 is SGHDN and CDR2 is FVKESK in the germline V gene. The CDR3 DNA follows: TGTGCCAGCAGCGTGACAGGGGTTAGCACAGATACGCAGTATTTT. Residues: CASSVTGVSTDTQYF.

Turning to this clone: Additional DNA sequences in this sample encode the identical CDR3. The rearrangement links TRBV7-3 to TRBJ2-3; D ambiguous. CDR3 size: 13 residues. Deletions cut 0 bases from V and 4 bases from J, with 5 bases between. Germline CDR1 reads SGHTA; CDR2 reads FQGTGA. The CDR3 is CASSLTGADTQYF. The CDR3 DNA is TGTGCCAGCAGCTTAACGGGCGCAGATACGCAGTATTTT.

Here the CDR3 reads CASSVRQGGNTEAFF. In DNA form, the CDR3 reads TGTGCCAGCAGCGTGAGACAGGGCGGGAACACTGAAGCTTTCTTT. This chain joins TRBV5-5 and TRBJ1-1; TRBD1 matches at 7 bases. There are 15 residues in the CDR3. V gave up 4 bases and J gave up 1 base; unmatched junction bases: 7. The germline CDR1 and CDR2 sequences are SGHKS and YYEKEE (reference sequence).

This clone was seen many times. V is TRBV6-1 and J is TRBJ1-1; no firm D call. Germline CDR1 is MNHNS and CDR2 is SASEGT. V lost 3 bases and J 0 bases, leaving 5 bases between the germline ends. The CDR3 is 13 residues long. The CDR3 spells CASSDRMNTEAFF. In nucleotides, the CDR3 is TGTGCCAGCAGTGACAGGATGAACACTGAAGCTTTCTTT.

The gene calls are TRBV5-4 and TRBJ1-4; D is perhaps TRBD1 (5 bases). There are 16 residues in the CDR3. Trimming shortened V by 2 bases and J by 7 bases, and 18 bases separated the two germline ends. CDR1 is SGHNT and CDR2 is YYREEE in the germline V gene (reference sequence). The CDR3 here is CASSFAEEGPAEKLFF. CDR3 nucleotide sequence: TGTGCCAGCAGCTTCGCGGAGGAGGGACCGGCTGAAAAACTGTTTTTT.

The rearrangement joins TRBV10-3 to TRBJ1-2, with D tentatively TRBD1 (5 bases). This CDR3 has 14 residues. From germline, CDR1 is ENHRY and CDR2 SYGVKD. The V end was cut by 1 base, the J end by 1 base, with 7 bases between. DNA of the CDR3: TGTGCCATCAGTGAGTTCAGGGATAACTATGGCTACACCTTC. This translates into CAISEFRDNYGYTF.

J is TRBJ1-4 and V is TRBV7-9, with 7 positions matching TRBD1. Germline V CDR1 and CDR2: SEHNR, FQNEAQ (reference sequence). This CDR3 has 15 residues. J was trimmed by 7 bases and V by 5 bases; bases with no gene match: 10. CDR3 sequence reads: CASSPQAGGVEKLFF. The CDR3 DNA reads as TGTGCCAGCAGCCCCCAGGCAGGGGGAGTTGAAAAACTGTTTTTT.

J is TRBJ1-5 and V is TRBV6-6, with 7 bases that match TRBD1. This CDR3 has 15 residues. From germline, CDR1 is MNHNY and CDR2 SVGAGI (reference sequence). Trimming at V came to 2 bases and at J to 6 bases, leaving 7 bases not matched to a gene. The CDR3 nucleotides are TGTGCCAGCAGTTACCCGGGACAGCTAGCTCAGCCCCAGCATTTT. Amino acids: CASSYPGQLAQPQHF.

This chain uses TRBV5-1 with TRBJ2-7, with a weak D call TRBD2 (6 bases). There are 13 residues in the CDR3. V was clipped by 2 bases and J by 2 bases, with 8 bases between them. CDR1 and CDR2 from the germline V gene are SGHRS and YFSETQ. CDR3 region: CASSFVAAYEQYF. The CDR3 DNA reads TGCGCCAGCAGCTTTGTAGCGGCCTACGAGCAGTACTTC.

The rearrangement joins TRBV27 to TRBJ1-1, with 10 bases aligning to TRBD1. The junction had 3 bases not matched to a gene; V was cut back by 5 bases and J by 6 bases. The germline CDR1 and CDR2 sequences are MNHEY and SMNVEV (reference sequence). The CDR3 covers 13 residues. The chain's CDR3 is CASSPGQGSEAFF. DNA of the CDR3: TGTGCCAGCAGTCCGGGACAGGGGTCTGAAGCTTTCTTT.

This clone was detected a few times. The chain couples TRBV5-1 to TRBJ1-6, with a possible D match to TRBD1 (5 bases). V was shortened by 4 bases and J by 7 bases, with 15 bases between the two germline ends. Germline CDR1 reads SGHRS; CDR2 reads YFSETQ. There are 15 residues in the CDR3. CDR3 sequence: CASSQSGAGNSPLHF. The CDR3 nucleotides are TGCGCCAGCAGCCAGTCTGGGGCAGGGAATTCACCCCTCCACTTT.

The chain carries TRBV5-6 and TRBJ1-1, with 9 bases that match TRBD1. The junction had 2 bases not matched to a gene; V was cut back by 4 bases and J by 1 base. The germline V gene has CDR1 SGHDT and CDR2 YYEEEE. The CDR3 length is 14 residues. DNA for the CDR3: TGTGCCAGCAGCCCGGGACAGGGGAACACTGAAGCTTTCTTT. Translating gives CASSPGQGNTEAFF. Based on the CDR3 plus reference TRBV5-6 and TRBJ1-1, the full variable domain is DAGVTQSPTHLIKTRGQQVTLRCSPKSGHDTVSWYQQALGQGPQFIFQYYEEEERQRGNFPDRFSGHQFPNYSSELNVNALLLGDSALYLCASSPGQGNTEAFFGQGTRLTVV.